A selection of T cell receptor beta chains follows, all from one sample in a study of T cell changes during pregnancy in multiple sclerosis. Generated by immunoSEQ multiplex PCR, the TCRdb table keeps only in-frame clones and is missing some. Found here are over 65,000 clones, just over 90% of them singletons; the top ten hold approximately 2.5%. Sequencing was performed on peripheral blood, taken in the first trimester of pregnancy. These receptors were taken from a female donor with multiple sclerosis, enrolled in a pregnancy study. Each CDR3 is given without its conserved first and last residue.

>TRBJ1-1|TRBV5-1
ASSLAEPAGLGTEAF
>TRBJ2-3|TRBV6-5
ASSRQAGSTDTQY
>TRBJ1-2|TRBV28
ASSYRARLYGYT
>TRBJ1-1|TRBV10-3
AITPSVVNTEAF
>TRBJ2-7|TRBV5-6
ASSFGIAGVEGQY
>TRBJ1-1|TRBV19
ASSISQGRTEAF
>TRBJ2-1|TRBV7-3
ASSFIAGGHNEQF
>TRBJ2-1|TRBV28
ASSPRLNEQF
>TRBJ2-5|TRBV13
ASSLGGTGGETQY
>TRBJ2-1|TRBV19
ASSASMGLAWLSSYNEQF
>TRBJ1-6|TRBV7-9
ASSFGHNNSPLH
>TRBJ2-7|TRBV5-1
ASSLAGQGHEQY
>TRBJ1-1|TRBV7-2
ASKPGPGSPEAF
>TRBJ2-5|TRBV23-1
ATIGGQETQY
>TRBJ1-1|TRBV2
ASRPDTVNTEAF
>TRBJ2-7|TRBV5-1
ASSLASGAYEQY
>TRBJ2-3|TRBV14
ASSQVQGSSADTQY
>TRBJ2-5|TRBV18
ASSLRLAGGEETQY
>TRBJ2-7|TRBV6-5
ASSFGGSSYEQY
>TRBJ1-1|TRBV7-9
ASSSQGAGTEAF
>TRBJ2-7|TRBV7-9
ASSLRTGRNEQY
>TRBJ1-5|TRBV30
AWSQGNSNQPQH
>TRBJ2-1|TRBV4-3
ASSLGLADYNEQF
>TRBJ2-5|TRBV7-2
ASSLLPGQLGETQY
>TRBJ2-2|TRBV5-4
ASSFVRDNTGELF
>TRBJ1-6|TRBV2
ASSEEGQGLNSPLH
>TRBJ1-2|TRBV19
ASSTRGTVISPIYGYT
>TRBJ1-1|TRBV29-1
SVEATANTEAF
>TRBJ2-2|TRBV14
ASSRWEGRTGELF
>TRBJ2-5|TRBV5-1
ASSVPLETQY
>TRBJ2-1|TRBV2
ASADRSTYNEQF
>TRBJ2-7|TRBV14
ASRQTGGSYEQY
>TRBJ2-1|TRBV4-2
ASSRRLANSYNEQF
>TRBJ2-1|TRBV6-1
ASSSLTSGSSEQF
>TRBJ1-1|TRBV9
ASSPRQGRSTEAF
>TRBJ1-2|TRBV6-6
ASSYGRGGDGYT
>TRBJ2-1|TRBV20-1
SATQGQI
>TRBJ2-1|TRBV7-2
ASSTKLAGGLDEQF
>TRBJ1-1|TRBV30
AWSVSTNTEAF
>TRBJ2-7|TRBV6-5
ASHPGSYEQY
>TRBJ2-2|TRBV7-2
ASRSSGSSTGELF
>TRBJ1-2|TRBV10-1
ASTRPGTRVIVGFNYGYT
>TRBJ2-2|TRBV7-2
ASSRGNANTGELF
>TRBJ2-7|TRBV11-1
ASSSGLAGLEQY
>TRBJ2-2|TRBV14
ASSPGTPPTGELF
>TRBJ2-7|TRBV2
ASSEQRSVYEQY
>TRBJ1-5|TRBV19
ASSIRQGAEH
>TRBJ1-2|TRBV27
ASSHRGIEGYT
>TRBJ2-3|TRBV5-1
ASSPLRETTDTQY
>TRBJ1-1|TRBV7-6
ASSLIDNRGAEAF